The clone carrying this T cell receptor (beta chain) showed up many times. The data are from a study of early T cells in non-severe SARS-CoV-2 infection. Study context: It was bulk RNA from unsorted whole blood that was sequenced, and the chains were unpaired.

CDR3 size: 13 residues. Germline-derived CDR1 and CDR2 are KGHSH and LQKENI. V lost 6 bases and J lost 5, with 13 bases in between. Individual cDNA molecules each received unique molecular identifiers attached to them. One entry per CDR3 protein results from TCRdb running MiXCR on the 5' RACE reads. The data contain 20,000 to 25,000 distinct CDR3 sequences, 4% to 5.5% of them singletons. This TCR was recovered from an adult who was a healthcare worker with PCR-confirmed SARS-CoV-2 infection or an uninfected control (not recorded which). The chain uses TRBV18 and TRBJ1-1; D may be TRBD1 (6 bases). The sequenced material came from whole blood. DNA of the CDR3: TGTGCCAGCTCTCAGGGGAGGGAGACTGAAGCTTTCTTT. It is translated as CASSQGRETEAFF.